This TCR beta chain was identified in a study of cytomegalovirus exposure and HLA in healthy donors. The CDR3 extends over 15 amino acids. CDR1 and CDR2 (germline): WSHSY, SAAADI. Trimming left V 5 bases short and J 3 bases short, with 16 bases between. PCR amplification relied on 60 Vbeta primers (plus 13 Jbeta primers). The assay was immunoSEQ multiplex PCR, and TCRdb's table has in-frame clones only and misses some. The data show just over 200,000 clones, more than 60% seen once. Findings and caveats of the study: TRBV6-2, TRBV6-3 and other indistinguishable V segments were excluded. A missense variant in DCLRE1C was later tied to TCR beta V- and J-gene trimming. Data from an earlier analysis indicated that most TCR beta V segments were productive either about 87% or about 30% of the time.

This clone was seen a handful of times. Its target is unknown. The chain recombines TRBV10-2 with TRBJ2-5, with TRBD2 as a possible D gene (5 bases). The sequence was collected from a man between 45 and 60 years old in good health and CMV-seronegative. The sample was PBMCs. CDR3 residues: CASSPLAVPKETQYF. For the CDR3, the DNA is TGCGCCAGCAGTCCCCTAGCAGTACCAAAAGAGACCCAGTACTTC.